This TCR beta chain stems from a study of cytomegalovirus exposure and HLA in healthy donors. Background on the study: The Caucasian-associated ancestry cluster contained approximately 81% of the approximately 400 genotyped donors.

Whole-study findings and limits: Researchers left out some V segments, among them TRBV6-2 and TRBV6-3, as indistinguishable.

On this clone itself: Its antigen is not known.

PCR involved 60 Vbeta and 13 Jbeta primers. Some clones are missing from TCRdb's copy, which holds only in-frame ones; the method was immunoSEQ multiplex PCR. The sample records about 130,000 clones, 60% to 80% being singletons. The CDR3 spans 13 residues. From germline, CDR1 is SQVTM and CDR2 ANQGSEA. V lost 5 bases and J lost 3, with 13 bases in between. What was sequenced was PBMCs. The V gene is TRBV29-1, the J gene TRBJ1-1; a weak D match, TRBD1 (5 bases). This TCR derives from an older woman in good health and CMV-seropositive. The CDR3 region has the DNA TGCAGCGTTTTTAATGGGGGGGACACTGAAGCTTTCTTT. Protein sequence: CSVFNGGDTEAFF.